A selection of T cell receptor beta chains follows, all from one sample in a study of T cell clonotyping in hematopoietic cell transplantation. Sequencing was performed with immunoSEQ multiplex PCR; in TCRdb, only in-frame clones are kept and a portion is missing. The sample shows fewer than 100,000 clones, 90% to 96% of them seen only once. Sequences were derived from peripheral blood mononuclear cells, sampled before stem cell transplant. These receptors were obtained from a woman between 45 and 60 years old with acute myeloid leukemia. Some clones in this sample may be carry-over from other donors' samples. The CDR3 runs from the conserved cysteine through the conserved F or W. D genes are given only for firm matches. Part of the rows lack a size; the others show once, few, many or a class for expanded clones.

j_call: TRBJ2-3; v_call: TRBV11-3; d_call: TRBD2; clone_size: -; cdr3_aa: CASSSSGRDTQYF; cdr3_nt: TGTGCCAGCTCCAGTAGCGGGAGGGATACGCAGTATTTT
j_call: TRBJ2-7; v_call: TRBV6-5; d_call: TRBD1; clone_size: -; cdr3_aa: CASRIGTEYEQYF; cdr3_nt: TGTGCCAGCAGGATAGGGACAGAGTACGAGCAGTACTTC
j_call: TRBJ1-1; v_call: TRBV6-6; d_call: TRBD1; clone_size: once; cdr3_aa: CASSPGQGGNAEAFF; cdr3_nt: TGTGCCAGCAGTCCCGGACAGGGGGGGAACGCTGAAGCTTTCTTT
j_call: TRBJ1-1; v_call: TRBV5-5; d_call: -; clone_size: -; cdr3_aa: CASSLHTEAFF; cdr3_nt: TGTGCCAGCAGCTTGCACACTGAAGCTTTCTTT
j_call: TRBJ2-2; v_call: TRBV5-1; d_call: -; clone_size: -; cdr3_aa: CASSLDSVTGELFF; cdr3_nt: TGCGCCAGCAGCTTGGATAGCGTCACCGGGGAGCTGTTTTTT
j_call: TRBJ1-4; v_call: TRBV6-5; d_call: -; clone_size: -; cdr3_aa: CASSRNREGEKLFF; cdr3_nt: TGTGCCAGCAGTCGAAACAGAGAGGGGGAAAAACTGTTTTTT
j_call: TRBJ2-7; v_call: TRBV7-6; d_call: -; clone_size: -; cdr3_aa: CASSLGGTYSYEQYF; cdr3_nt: TGTGCCAGCAGCTTAGGTGGGACTTACTCCTACGAGCAGTACTTC
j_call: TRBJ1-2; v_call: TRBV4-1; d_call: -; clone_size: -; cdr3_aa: CASSQDEAVNYGYTF; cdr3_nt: TGCGCCAGCAGCCAAGATGAGGCTGTTAACTATGGCTACACCTTC
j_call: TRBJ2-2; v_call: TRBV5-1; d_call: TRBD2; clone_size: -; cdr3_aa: CASSSSGGRNTGELFF; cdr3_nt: TGCGCCAGCAGCTCTAGCGGGGGGAGGAACACCGGGGAGCTGTTTTTT
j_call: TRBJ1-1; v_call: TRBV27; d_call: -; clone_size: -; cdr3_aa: CASSLFSVNTEAFF; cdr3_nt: TGTGCCAGCAGTTTATTTAGCGTCAACACTGAAGCTTTCTTT
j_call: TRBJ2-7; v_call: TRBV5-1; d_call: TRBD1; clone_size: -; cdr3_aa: CASRSRFTGTAKEQYF; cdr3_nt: TGCGCCAGCAGGTCACGATTCACCGGGACAGCTAAGGAGCAGTACTTC
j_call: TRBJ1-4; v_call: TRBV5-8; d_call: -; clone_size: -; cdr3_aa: CASSLVEAYNEKLFF; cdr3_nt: TGTGCCAGCAGCTTGGTTGAGGCTTATAATGAAAAACTGTTTTTT
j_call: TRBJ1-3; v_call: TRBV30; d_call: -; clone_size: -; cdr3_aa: CAWSDIGNTIYF; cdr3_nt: TGTGCCTGGAGTGACATAGGAAACACCATATATTTT
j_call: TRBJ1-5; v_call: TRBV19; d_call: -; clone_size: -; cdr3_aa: CASMKDRRDNQPQHF; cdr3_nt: TGTGCCAGTATGAAGGACCGACGAGACAATCAGCCCCAGCATTTT
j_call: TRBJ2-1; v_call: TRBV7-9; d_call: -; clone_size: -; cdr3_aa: CASSSGHYNEQFF; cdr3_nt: TGTGCCAGCAGCTCAGGCCACTACAATGAGCAGTTCTTC
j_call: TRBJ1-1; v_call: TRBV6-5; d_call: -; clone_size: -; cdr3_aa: CASGQRQAFF; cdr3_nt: TGTGCCAGCGGACAGAGACAAGCTTTCTTT
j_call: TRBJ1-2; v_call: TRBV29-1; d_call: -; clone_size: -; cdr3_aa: CSVERGRDYGYTF; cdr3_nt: TGCAGCGTTGAGAGGGGGAGGGACTATGGCTACACCTTC
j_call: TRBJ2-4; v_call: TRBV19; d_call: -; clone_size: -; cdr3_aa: CASSLNRDAGNIQYF; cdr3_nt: TGTGCCAGTAGCCTCAACAGGGATGCCGGAAACATTCAGTACTTC
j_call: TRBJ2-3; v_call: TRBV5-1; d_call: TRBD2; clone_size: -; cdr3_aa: CASSLVAGGTDTQYF; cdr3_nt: TGCGCCAGCAGCTTGGTAGCGGGGGGGACCGATACGCAGTATTTT